The present T cell receptor beta chain was sequenced within a study of regulatory T cells in long-lasting Graves disease. Construction of the TCR beta libraries employed iRepertoire HTBI primers in conjunction with Arm-PCR of CDR3 regions. MiXCR, run by TCRdb on the multiplex PCR reads, gives a single entry per CDR3 protein. Of 200,000 to 250,000 distinct CDR3 sequences listed, around 19% are singletons. Indicated time point: newly diagnosed GD, antithyroid drugs for less than 3 months. The TCR library used RNA extracted from PBMCs. At least ten counts were recorded for this clonotype. The same data also contributed to another study, on T cells in Graves' hyperthyroidism and ophthalmopathy.

The sequence was obtained from a woman in her 30s with Graves disease. The material was peripheral blood mononuclear cells (PBMCs), obtained at new diagnosis, from a patient treated with antithyroid drugs.

The CDR3: CASGTGGALSGANVLTF. CDR3 nucleotide sequence: TGTGCCAGTGGGACAGGGGGAGCTCTCTCTGGGGCCAACGTCCTGACTTTC. The gene calls are TRBV19 and TRBJ2-6; TRBD1 matches 11 bases. The ends lost 8 bases at V and 0 bases at J; junction bases unmatched: 6. The CDR3 length is 17 residues. Germline assignment: CDR1 LNHDA and CDR2 SQIVND (reference sequence).